This T cell receptor (beta chain) was identified during a study of shared clonotypes between healthy human individuals. For the study at large: The donors, a couple of women and three men, were aged 18 to 49. Points from the study as a whole: At large depth, rarefaction still showed sorted-subset sequencing to be incomplete.

Donors had no recently reported acute infections or vaccinations and were HIV-negative. Details on this clone: The target antigen is unknown. Other DNA sequences in the sample encode the same CDR3.

With 1 base removed from V and 1 base from J, the gap between germline ends came to 5 bases. CDR3 length equals 15 residues. CDR1 is SEHNR, CDR2 FQNEAQ, per germline (reference sequence). This table comes from immunoSEQ multiplex PCR, and its TCRdb copy is limited to in-frame clones, with some not included. The table has over a million clones, approximately 96% seen once; the top ten hold 1.2%. The chain joins TRBV7-9 to TRBJ2-6, with no clear D. The receptor comes from a man aged 25-40 years in good health. The specimen sequenced was naive CD4+ T cells sorted from blood. Subset described: CD45RA+ positively selected. The CDR3 nucleotides are TGTGCCAGCAGCTTAGTCGGGTCTGGGGCCAACGTCCTGACTTTC. As protein: CASSLVGSGANVLTF.